This TCR beta chain was captured by sequencing in a study of PD-1 blockade in mismatch repair-deficient tumors. The CDR3 sequence is 12 residues long. V was clipped by 0 bases and J by 10 bases, with 8 bases between them. The V gene's germline CDR1 is SGHRS and CDR2 YFSETQ. There are a few counts of this clone. Some clones are missing from TCRdb's copy, which holds only in-frame ones; the method was immunoSEQ multiplex PCR. This sample yields some 51,000 clones, of which over 70% are seen a single time; about 8.1% belongs to the top ten. Sequencing used peripheral blood, obtained roughly 19 weeks after starting pembrolizumab. This receptor was taken from an adult with mismatch repair-deficient cancer. The V gene is TRBV5-1, the J gene TRBJ2-1; D ambiguous. The DNA for the CDR3 is TGCGCCAGCAGCTTGGCCTCACGGGAGCAGTTCTTC. This sequence encodes CASSLASREQFF.